One sample yielded the 21 T cell receptor beta chains listed below, sequenced in a study of blood T cells in healthy people across ages. A second roughly 7 to 12 cycle PCR used barcoded and J-beta primers. TCRdb re-derived calls from the 5' RACE reads in MiXCR, one entry per CDR3 protein. The sample has more than 500,000 distinct CDR3 sequences, about 28% seen once; the top ten hold approximately 3.3%. Separately, the same data were catalogued under a study of T cells of mothers and their children.

The sample consisted of blood. The receptors were sampled from a boy between 2 and 10 years old in good health.

V usage is TRBV6-6 and J usage is TRBJ1-2; a weak D match, TRBD1 (5 bases). Germline V gene lookup returns CDR1 MNHNY and CDR2 SVGAGI (reference sequence). V shed 2 bases and J shed 8 bases, with 12 bases lying between them. The CDR3 length is 13 residues. CDR3 sequence reads: CASSYTGTQGYTF. The CDR3 DNA sequence: TGTGCCAGCAGTTACACCGGGACTCAAGGCTACACCTTC.

This clonotype has more than one count but fewer than ten. This chain joins TRBV27 and TRBJ1-1, with TRBD1 matching over 8 bases. V shed 0 bases, J shed 7 bases, and the junction held 7 bases outside the gene matches. There are 15 residues in the CDR3. From germline, CDR1 is MNHEY and CDR2 SMNVEV (reference sequence). The CDR3 bases are TGTGCCAGCAGTTTATCGAAAGGGACAGGCCATGAAGCTTTCTTT. This gives the protein CASSLSKGTGHEAFF.

With regard to this clonotype: This may come from a read error, since a much larger clone is one base off. The genes are TRBV20-1 and TRBJ2-5; D might be TRBD1 or TRBD2, each matching 5 bases. Germline loops: CDR1 DFQATT, CDR2 SNEGSKA (reference sequence). CDR3 length: 13 amino acids. For the CDR3, the DNA is TGCGGTGCTGCCATTTTTGGGGACGGGACCCAGTACTTC. It encodes CGAAIFGDGTQYF.

V is TRBV7-6 and J is TRBJ1-5, with D perhaps TRBD1 (5 bases). Between the trimmed V and J ends, which lost 1 base and 7 bases, there was a span of 17 bases. This CDR3 is built from 16 residues. The germline CDR1 and CDR2 sequences are SGHVS and FNYEAQ. CDR3 DNA: TGTGCCAGCAGCTTAGAAGGCGGGACGGAGGGCCAGCCCCAGCATTTT. It yields the protein CASSLEGGTEGQPQHF.

This clonotype turned up a few times. V and J are TRBV5-1 and TRBJ2-6; D is possibly TRBD1 (6 bases). The CDR3 has 19 amino acids. Germline V gene lookup returns CDR1 SGHRS and CDR2 YFSETQ. V was pared by 0 bases and J by 0 bases, with 16 bases between. The CDR3 is CASSLAPGVLSSGANVLTF. Written as DNA, the CDR3 is TGCGCCAGCAGCTTGGCACCAGGGGTCCTTTCCTCTGGGGCCAACGTCCTGACTTTC.

V usage is TRBV20-1 and J usage is TRBJ2-7; 9 nucleotides agree with TRBD1. This CDR3 spans 14 amino acids. The trim removed 6 bases at V and 2 bases at J, leaving 8 bases unmatched. CDR1 and CDR2 from the germline V gene are DFQATT and SNEGSKA (reference sequence). This CDR3 reads CSARPGTGTYEQYF. Here the CDR3 DNA reads TGCAGTGCCCGCCCTGGGACAGGGACCTACGAGCAGTACTTC.

CDR3 sequence: CASSTGTKEVQYF. The CDR3 region has the DNA TGTGCCAGCAGCACCGGGACAAAAGAGGTCCAGTACTTC. This chain joins TRBV7-6 and TRBJ2-5; D is possibly TRBD1 (6 bases). This CDR3 comprises 13 residues. V was trimmed by 5 bases and J by 10 bases, leaving 17 bases between them. Per germline, CDR1 SGHVS and CDR2 FNYEAQ.

CDR3 sequence reads: CASSLYGGNTEAFF. In DNA, the CDR3 is TGTGCCAGCAGTTTATATGGGGGGAACACTGAAGCTTTCTTT. This chain uses TRBV12-3 or TRBV12-4 with TRBJ1-1, with a tentative D call TRBD1 (5 bases). The CDR3 is made up of 14 amino acids. V was pared by 2 bases and J by 1 base, with 8 bases between.

The chain uses TRBV6-6 and TRBJ2-2, with D unclear. The V gene's germline CDR1 is MNHNY and CDR2 SVGAGI (reference sequence). Deletions cut 5 bases from V and 5 bases from J, with 12 bases between. This CDR3 has 14 amino acids. CDR3 sequence (DNA): TGTGCCAGCAGTGGAATATTCGAGACCGGGGAGCTGTTTTTT. Encoded protein: CASSGIFETGELFF.

The sample holds a few counts of this clonotype. The V and J genes are TRBV18 and TRBJ2-2; D is uncertain. Germline V gene lookup returns CDR1 KGHSH and CDR2 LQKENI. CDR3 length: 14 residues. V was shortened by 3 bases and J by 1 base, with 6 bases between the two germline ends. The chain's CDR3 is CASSPGMNTGELFF. The CDR3 DNA reads TGTGCCAGCTCACCGGGAATGAACACCGGGGAGCTGTTTTTT.

The rearrangement links TRBV7-9 to TRBJ2-5; no clear D gene. The CDR3 runs 10 residues. V lost 8 bases and J 3 bases, leaving 4 bases between the germline ends. Germline V gene data show CDR1 as SEHNR and CDR2 as FQNEAQ (reference sequence). The CDR3 region is CASEKETQYF. The CDR3 nucleotides are TGTGCCAGCGAAAAAGAGACCCAGTACTTC.

In regard to this clonotype: At one of its ends the junction is not consistent with the germline gene, which may arise from a read error. The genes are TRBV12-3 or TRBV12-4 and TRBJ2-5; possibly TRBD2 for D (5 bases). The CDR3 covers 14 residues. For the CDR3, the DNA is TGTGCCCAAATCGGACCCGAGGGTCAAGGGACCCAGTACTTC. Protein: CAQIGPEGQGTQYF.

V gene TRBV28 combines with J gene TRBJ2-7; D is possibly TRBD2 (6 bases). Trimming cost V 3 bases and J 3 bases, with 18 bases left between them. Germline assignment: CDR1 MDHEN and CDR2 SYDVKM. The CDR3 length is 16 residues. CDR3 amino acids: CASSFLGGTDGYEQYF. CDR3 bases: TGTGCCAGCAGTTTTCTTGGGGGGACGGACGGCTACGAGCAGTACTTC. Full variable domain (missing parts from reference TRBV28 and TRBJ2-7): DVKVTQSSRYLVKRTGEKVFLECVQDMDHENMFWYRQDPGLGLRLIYFSYDVKMKEKGDIPEGYSVSREKKERFSLILESASTNQTSMYLCASSFLGGTDGYEQYFGPGTRLTVT.

The chain has TRBV29-1 and TRBJ2-7; the D gene could be TRBD1 or TRBD2 (5 bases each). V lost 6 bases and J 0 bases, leaving 15 bases between the germline ends. The germline CDR1 and CDR2 sequences are SQVTM and ANQGSEA. This CDR3 spans 14 amino acids. The CDR3: CSVGVTGSSYEQYF. The DNA for the CDR3 is TGCAGCGTGGGGGTGACGGGGAGCTCCTACGAGCAGTACTTC.

The chain joins TRBV10-3 to TRBJ2-5; D is possibly TRBD2 (5 bases). This CDR3 is built from 11 residues. V shed 6 bases and J shed 11 bases, with 13 bases lying between them. Germline CDR1 ENHRY, CDR2 SYGVKD. This CDR3 is CAIRAGDEQYF. The CDR3 DNA reads as TGTGCCATCAGGGCCGGGGATGAGCAGTACTTC.

This clonotype was recorded at least ten times. This rearrangement joins TRBV7-2 to TRBJ1-1; TRBD1 matches at 7 bases. V lost 2 bases and J lost 1; bases outside the gene matches: 1. Germline values: CDR1 SGHTA, CDR2 FQGNSA. The CDR3 loop spans 14 amino acids. The CDR3 reads CASSLRDRNTEAFF. DNA of the CDR3: TGTGCCAGCAGCTTAAGGGACAGGAACACTGAAGCTTTCTTT.

The V and J genes are TRBV30 and TRBJ1-2; no firm D call. V shed 0 bases and J shed 3 bases, with 8 bases lying between them. The germline gives CDR1 GTSNPN, CDR2 SVGIG (reference sequence). The CDR3 has 13 residues. CDR3 amino acids: CAWSVSDYYGYTF. CDR3 coding DNA: TGTGCCTGGAGTGTATCGGATTACTATGGCTACACCTTC.

V and J are TRBV3-1 and TRBJ2-7, with 10 bases identical to TRBD2. V was pared by 4 bases and J by 2 bases, with 8 bases of the junction left unmatched. Germline CDR1 is LGHDT and CDR2 is YNNKEL (reference sequence). This CDR3 comprises 16 residues. This chain's CDR3 is CASSLHWTSGAYEQYF. Here the CDR3 DNA reads TGTGCCAGCAGCCTACACTGGACTAGCGGAGCCTACGAGCAGTACTTC.

The CDR3 region has the DNA TGCAGTGCTAGGATAGGGGAATCTTCACCCCTCCACTTT. This encodes CSARIGESSPLHF. This chain uses TRBV20-1 with TRBJ1-6; D is possibly TRBD1 (5 bases). The CDR3 spans 13 residues. Germline V gives CDR1 DFQATT, CDR2 SNEGSKA (reference sequence). V was pared by 3 bases and J by 9 bases, with 12 bases between.

This clonotype was picked up a small number of times. The chain uses TRBV10-3 and TRBJ2-2; unclear D gene. The CDR3 has 15 amino acids. Deletions cut 4 bases from V and 4 bases from J, with 13 bases between. From germline, CDR1 is ENHRY and CDR2 SYGVKD. The CDR3 sequence is CAISVPARPTGELFF. As DNA, the CDR3 is TGTGCCATCAGTGTCCCCGCCCGGCCCACCGGGGAGCTGTTTTTT.

This chain links TRBV20-1 with TRBJ2-7; 7 bases are shared with TRBD1. From germline, CDR1 is DFQATT and CDR2 SNEGSKA (reference sequence). The CDR3 extends over 15 amino acids. V shed 3 bases and J 2 bases; nucleotides not matched to a gene: 10. The CDR3 nucleotides read TGCAGTGCTAGGCCAGGGACAGCTGGAGCCTACGAGCAGTACTTC. Its protein is CSARPGTAGAYEQYF.